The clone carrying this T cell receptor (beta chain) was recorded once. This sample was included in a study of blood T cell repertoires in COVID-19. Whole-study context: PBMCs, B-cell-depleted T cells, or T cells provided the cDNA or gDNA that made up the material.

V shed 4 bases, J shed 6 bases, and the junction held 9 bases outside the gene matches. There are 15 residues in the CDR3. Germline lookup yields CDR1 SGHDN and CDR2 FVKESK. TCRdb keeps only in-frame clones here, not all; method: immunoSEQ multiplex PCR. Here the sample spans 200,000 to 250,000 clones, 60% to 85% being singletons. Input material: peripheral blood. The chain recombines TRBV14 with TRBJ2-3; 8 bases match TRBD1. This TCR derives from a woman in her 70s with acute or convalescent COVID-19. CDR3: CASSPRQGWSDTQYF. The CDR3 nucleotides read TGTGCCAGCAGCCCACGACAGGGGTGGAGCGATACGCAGTATTTT.